This entry lists 32 T cell receptor beta chains sequenced from one sample in a study of shared clonotypes between healthy human individuals. Some clones are missing from TCRdb's copy, which holds only in-frame ones; the method was immunoSEQ multiplex PCR. Altogether about 1.5 million clones are present, 98% being singletons, with the ten largest covering approximately 0.44%. Sequenced input: naive CD4+ T cells sorted from blood. The subset: CD45RA+ positively selected. These receptors were taken from a man aged 30 to 39 in good health.

This chain links TRBV4-3 with TRBJ2-3; 9 bases agree with TRBD1. V trimming: 3 bases; J trimming: 8 bases; junction bases outside the gene matches: 9. The CDR3 covers 15 residues. Germline lookup yields CDR1 LGHNA and CDR2 YSLEER. In DNA form, the CDR3 reads TGCGCCAGCAGCCATGGGGACAGGGAAATGGGTACGCAGTATTTT. As protein: CASSHGDREMGTQYF.

The chain links TRBV9 to TRBJ2-3; 9 nucleotides align to TRBD2. The CDR3 runs to 16 residues. J was trimmed by 2 bases and V by 7 bases; bases with no gene match: 11. Germline CDR1 and CDR2: SGDLS and YYNGEE. The DNA for the CDR3 is TGTGCCAGCGGTAGGGCTAGCGGGATACACACAGATACGCAGTATTTT. Protein sequence: CASGRASGIHTDTQYF.

V gene TRBV30 combines with J gene TRBJ2-7; D not certain. Germline CDR1 reads GTSNPN; CDR2 reads SVGIG (reference sequence). The CDR3 covers 12 residues. V was shortened by 2 bases and J by 0 bases, with 5 bases between the two germline ends. CDR3 sequence reads: CAWSQSSYEQYF. In nucleotides, the CDR3 is TGTGCCTGGAGTCAGAGCTCCTACGAGCAGTACTTC.

The rearrangement joins TRBV18 to TRBJ1-1; D possibly corresponds to TRBD1 (6 bases). CDR1 and CDR2 (germline): KGHSH, LQKENI. Trimming took off 0 bases at V and 8 bases at J, with 16 bases between the two ends. The CDR3 consists of 15 residues. The CDR3 here is CASSPPSPRGPEAFF. In DNA, the CDR3 is TGTGCCAGCTCACCACCTTCGCCTCGGGGGCCGGAAGCTTTCTTT.

The chain is built from TRBV7-6 and TRBJ2-1; possibly TRBD2 for D (5 bases). V was clipped by 5 bases and J by 3 bases, with 14 bases between them. CDR3 size: 15 residues. From germline, CDR1 is SGHVS and CDR2 FNYEAQ. This CDR3 reads CASSISSTHYNEQFF. The CDR3 DNA follows: TGTGCCAGCAGCATATCTAGCACTCACTACAATGAGCAGTTCTTC. Full variable domain (rest looked up from reference TRBV7-6 and TRBJ2-1): GAGVSQSPRYKVTKRGQDVALRCDPISGHVSLYWYRQALGQGPEFLTYFNYEAQQDKSGLPNDRFSAERPEGSISTLTIQRTEQRDSAMYRCASSISSTHYNEQFFGPGTRLTVL.

The CDR3: CASSLNSGGQPQHF. The CDR3, as DNA: TGTGCCAGCAGCTTAAATTCAGGCGGTCAGCCCCAGCATTTT. V usage is TRBV5-5 and J usage is TRBJ1-5; no clear D gene. V dropped 2 bases and J dropped 6 bases, with 12 bases sitting between them. From germline, CDR1 is SGHKS and CDR2 YYEKEE (reference sequence). This CDR3 contains 14 residues.

The chain is built from TRBV10-2 and TRBJ2-5, with D hard to call. V was shortened by 6 bases and J by 3 bases, with 5 bases between the two germline ends. The CDR3 contains 11 residues. CDR1 and CDR2 from the germline V gene are WSHSY and SAAADI. The CDR3 coding sequence is TGCGCCAGCAGCCATAAAGAGACCCAGTACTTC. Translating it yields CASSHKETQYF.

The chain carries TRBV9 and TRBJ1-1, with no clear D. Deletions cut 4 bases from V and 1 base from J, with 8 bases between. This CDR3 is built from 13 residues. The germline V gene has CDR1 SGDLS and CDR2 YYNGEE. In DNA form, the CDR3 reads TGTGCCAGCAGCTACCGAGAGAACACTGAAGCTTTCTTT. Amino acids: CASSYRENTEAFF.

Concerning this clone itself: The germline gene is not matched at one end of the junction; a read error may be the cause. V is TRBV18 and J is TRBJ2-7, with D perhaps assigned TRBD1 or TRBD2 (6 bases each). CDR1 and CDR2 (germline): KGHSH, LQKENI. The CDR3 has 15 residues. CDR3 DNA sequence: TGTGCCAGCTCGCCACCGGGGGTACAGGGAAGCGAGCAGTACTTC. Its translation: CASSPPGVQGSEQYF.

Only one count was recorded for this clone. CDR3 amino acids: CASSQGSGGFNSYEQYF. The CDR3 DNA reads TGTGCCAGCAGCCAGGGTTCTGGCGGATTTAACTCCTACGAGCAGTACTTC. The rearrangement uses TRBV14 and TRBJ2-7, with unresolved D. In germline, CDR1 is SGHDN, CDR2 FVKESK. The CDR3 runs to 17 residues. Trimming removed 3 bases at V and 0 bases at J, with 18 bases between.

The chain has TRBV5-1 and TRBJ2-2; 7 bases agree with TRBD1. This CDR3 comprises 16 residues. The ends lost 2 bases at V and 5 bases at J; junction bases unmatched: 9. The germline CDR1 and CDR2 sequences are SGHRS and YFSETQ. The DNA of the CDR3 is TGCGCCAGCAGCTTAACTCTATTGGGACAGACCGGGGAGCTGTTTTTT. This sequence encodes CASSLTLLGQTGELFF.

This sequence joins TRBV5-1 and TRBJ2-5; tentative D call: TRBD2 (6 bases). CDR1 and CDR2 (germline): SGHRS, YFSETQ. The CDR3 spans 15 residues. Trimming took off 0 bases at V and 5 bases at J, with 14 bases between the two ends. The CDR3 DNA sequence: TGCGCCAGCAGCTTGGTTTCCGGAGGGCCCGAGACCCAGTACTTC. This codes for CASSLVSGGPETQYF.

The chain has TRBV9 and TRBJ2-1; D is undetermined. V lost 8 bases, J lost 6 bases, and 6 bases lay in between. The CDR3 is made up of 10 amino acids. Germline lookup yields CDR1 SGDLS and CDR2 YYNGEE. CDR3 residues: CARRCNEQFF. The CDR3 bases are TGTGCCAGACGGTGCAATGAGCAGTTCTTC.

The rearrangement uses TRBV18 and TRBJ1-1; D not certain. V lost 3 bases, J lost 1 base, and 9 bases lay in between. The germline gives CDR1 KGHSH, CDR2 LQKENI. There are 14 residues in the CDR3. The DNA of the CDR3 is TGTGCCAGCTCACCGGACGGACCGAACACTGAAGCTTTCTTT. It is translated as CASSPDGPNTEAFF.

The J gene is TRBJ2-7, the V gene TRBV9; D is unclear. Germline V gene data show CDR1 as SGDLS and CDR2 as YYNGEE. The CDR3 runs 15 residues. Trimming cost V 0 bases and J 0 bases, with 10 bases left between them. Here the CDR3 DNA reads TGTGCCAGCAGCGTAGGAGGAATGAGCTCCTACGAGCAGTACTTC. Amino acids: CASSVGGMSSYEQYF.

V and J are TRBV5-4 and TRBJ1-5; D gene uncertain. The germline CDR1 and CDR2 sequences are SGHNT and YYREEE (reference sequence). The CDR3 is made up of 13 amino acids. Trimming removed 3 bases from V and 3 bases from J, with 7 bases in between. The CDR3 nucleotides read TGTGCCAGCAGCTCAGGACCCAATCAGCCCCAGCATTTT. Translation: CASSSGPNQPQHF.

The chain is built from TRBV28 and TRBJ2-7, with TRBD2 as a possible D gene (7 bases). The germline V and J ends were trimmed by 7 bases and 0 bases, with 19 bases remaining between them. Germline V lookup: CDR1 MDHEN, CDR2 SYDVKM. There are 16 residues in the CDR3. CDR3 in amino acids: CASTVPGRGSSYEQYF. Written as DNA, the CDR3 is TGTGCCAGCACCGTACCGGGGAGGGGGAGCTCCTACGAGCAGTACTTC.

This clone was counted once. This rearrangement joins TRBV7-3 to TRBJ2-7; 7 nucleotides match TRBD2. Germline loops: CDR1 SGHTA, CDR2 FQGTGA. This CDR3 comprises 15 residues. The ends lost 2 bases at V and 2 bases at J; junction bases unmatched: 6. The chain's CDR3 is CASSLYPGGTYEQYF. The DNA of the CDR3 is TGTGCCAGCAGCTTATACCCGGGAGGAACCTACGAGCAGTACTTC.

This chain uses TRBV5-8 with TRBJ2-5, with D uncertain. CDR1 is SGHTS, CDR2 YDEGEE, per germline. The CDR3 extends over 11 amino acids. V shed 4 bases and J shed 1 base, with 2 bases lying between them. This CDR3 reads CASSGQETQYF. DNA of the CDR3: TGTGCCAGCAGCGGCCAAGAGACCCAGTACTTC.

In nucleotides, the CDR3 is TGTGCCAGCTCACTTGCGGGACTAGCGGGAGGCCTAATTAGCTCCTACAATGAGCAGTTCTTC. The encoded protein is CASSLAGLAGGLISSYNEQFF. The chain recombines TRBV18 with TRBJ2-1, with TRBD2 matching 15 bases. The V gene end was trimmed by 4 bases and the J gene end by 0 bases; junction bases not matched to a gene: 13. This CDR3 has 21 amino acids. Germline V gene sequence: CDR1 KGHSH, CDR2 LQKENI.

The genes are TRBV30 and TRBJ1-1; D is uncertain. Germline V lookup: CDR1 GTSNPN, CDR2 SVGIG (reference sequence). The germline V and J ends were trimmed by 2 bases and 4 bases, with 11 bases remaining between them. This CDR3 comprises 13 residues. The CDR3 protein is CAWSLSESTEAFF. The CDR3 coding sequence is TGTGCCTGGAGTTTGAGCGAGAGCACTGAAGCTTTCTTT.

This chain uses TRBV25-1 with TRBJ2-5; 7 bases align to TRBD1. This CDR3 is 15 amino acids long. From germline, CDR1 is MGHDK and CDR2 SYGVNS. The V segment lost 2 bases and the J segment 4 bases; nucleotides outside the gene matches: 7. The CDR3 DNA sequence: TGTGCCAGCAGTGAACATGAAGGGGGCGGAGAGACCCAGTACTTC. As protein: CASSEHEGGGETQYF.

The V and J genes are TRBV9 and TRBJ1-5, with D tentatively TRBD1 (5 bases). The CDR3 runs 14 residues. In germline, CDR1 is SGDLS, CDR2 YYNGEE. Between the trimmed V and J ends, which lost 0 bases and 11 bases, there was a span of 15 bases. The CDR3, as DNA: TGTGCCAGCAGCGTAGCATTCTCGGGGGGTGCCCAGCATTTT. Translating gives CASSVAFSGGAQHF.

The chain links TRBV27 to TRBJ1-2; TRBD1 is a possible D gene (5 bases). Germline V gene lookup returns CDR1 MNHEY and CDR2 SMNVEV (reference sequence). The V end was cut by 2 bases, the J end by 1 base, with 17 bases between. This CDR3 spans 17 amino acids. The CDR3 here is CASSLNRAGAGNYGYTF. The CDR3 DNA reads TGTGCCAGCAGTTTAAATCGGGCCGGGGCGGGTAACTATGGCTACACCTTC.

This clone was found once. This rearrangement joins TRBV7-2 to TRBJ1-5; D possibly corresponds to TRBD1 (5 bases). Trimming shortened V by 7 bases and J by 6 bases, and 13 bases separated the two germline ends. CDR1 SGHTA and CDR2 FQGNSA come from the germline V gene. CDR3 size: 13 residues. The CDR3 sequence: CASNQGAFQPQHF. As DNA, the CDR3 is TGTGCCAGCAACCAAGGGGCGTTTCAGCCCCAGCATTTT.

The chain has TRBV19 and TRBJ2-5; D may be TRBD2 (5 bases). The germline V gene encodes CDR1 LNHDA and CDR2 SQIVND (reference sequence). Trimming left V 4 bases short and J 0 bases short, with 6 bases between. The CDR3 has 13 residues. CDR3 protein: CASSRLNQETQYF. The CDR3 coding sequence is TGTGCCAGTAGTAGACTAAACCAAGAGACCCAGTACTTC.

CDR3 protein: CASSLVVQFF. CDR3 nucleotides: TGTGCCAGCAGCTTAGTGGTGCAGTTCTTC. The rearrangement links TRBV11-3 to TRBJ2-1; D is uncertain. Germline-derived CDR1 and CDR2 are SGHNT and YENEEA. The CDR3 has 10 residues. The ends were cut back, 1 base at V and 12 bases at J, with 4 bases in the middle.

The V and J genes are TRBV6-6 and TRBJ1-5, with D uncertain. Trimming left V 7 bases short and J 0 bases short, with 13 bases between. The CDR3 is 15 residues long. The germline V gene has CDR1 MNHNY and CDR2 SVGAGI (reference sequence). CDR3 in DNA: TGTGCCAGCACGCTTTACGGGGATAGCAATCAGCCCCAGCATTTT. Its translation is CASTLYGDSNQPQHF.

This clone was observed once. The chain joins TRBV19 to TRBJ1-2; TRBD1 is a possible D gene (6 bases). CDR3 length: 13 amino acids. Germline V lookup: CDR1 LNHDA, CDR2 SQIVND (reference sequence). V was trimmed by 7 bases and J by 3 bases, leaving 12 bases between them. The CDR3 DNA reads TGTGCCAGTACCTCACAGGGCGACTATGGCTACACCTTC. This encodes CASTSQGDYGYTF.

This chain links TRBV28 with TRBJ2-3, with D tentatively TRBD1 (5 bases). Looked up from germline, CDR1 is MDHEN and CDR2 is SYDVKM. This CDR3 spans 14 amino acids. Trimming removed 7 bases from V and 8 bases from J, with 19 bases in between. In nucleotides, the CDR3 is TGTGCCAGCACCCATGGACCGGATAGGGGTACGCAGTATTTT. Residues: CASTHGPDRGTQYF. The entire variable domain, with the rest obtained from reference TRBV28 and TRBJ2-3, is as follows: DVKVTQSSRYLVKRTGEKVFLECVQDMDHENMFWYRQDPGLGLRLIYFSYDVKMKEKGDIPEGYSVSREKKERFSLILESASTNQTSMYLCASTHGPDRGTQYFGPGTRLTVL.

The chain employs TRBV28 and TRBJ1-5, with 9 nucleotides matching TRBD1. The V gene end was trimmed by 5 bases and the J gene end by 4 bases; junction bases not matched to a gene: 24. CDR3 size: 21 residues. Germline V lookup: CDR1 MDHEN, CDR2 SYDVKM. CDR3 nucleotide sequence: TGTGCCAGCAGTCTCCTCCCAGGCATCGGGACAGGGCTGCCTTTAAATCAGCCCCAGCATTTT. It translates to CASSLLPGIGTGLPLNQPQHF.

On this clone: The sample holds other DNA sequences that translate to the same CDR3. This sequence joins TRBV7-9 and TRBJ2-1; D gene ambiguous. Per germline, CDR1 SEHNR and CDR2 FQNEAQ (reference sequence). The CDR3 covers 13 residues. Trimming stripped 0 bases from V and 4 bases from J, with 4 bases between. The chain's CDR3 is CASSLAQYNEQFF. CDR3 in DNA: TGTGCCAGCAGCTTAGCACAGTACAATGAGCAGTTCTTC.